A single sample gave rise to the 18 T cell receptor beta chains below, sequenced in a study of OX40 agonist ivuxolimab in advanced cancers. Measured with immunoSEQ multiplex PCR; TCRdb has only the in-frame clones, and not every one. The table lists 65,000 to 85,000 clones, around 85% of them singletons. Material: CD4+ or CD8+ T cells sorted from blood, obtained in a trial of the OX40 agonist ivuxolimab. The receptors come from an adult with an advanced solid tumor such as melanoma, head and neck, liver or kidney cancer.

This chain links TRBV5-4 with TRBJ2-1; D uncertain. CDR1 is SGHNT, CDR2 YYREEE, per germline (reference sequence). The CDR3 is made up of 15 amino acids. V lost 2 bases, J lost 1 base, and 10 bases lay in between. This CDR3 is CASSFQVGSYNEQFF. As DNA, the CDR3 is TGTGCCAGCAGCTTTCAAGTCGGGTCCTACAATGAGCAGTTCTTC.

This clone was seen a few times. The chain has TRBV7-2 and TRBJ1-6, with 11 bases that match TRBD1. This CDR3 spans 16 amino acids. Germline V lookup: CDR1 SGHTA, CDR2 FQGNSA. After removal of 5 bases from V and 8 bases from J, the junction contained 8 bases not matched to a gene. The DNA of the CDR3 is TGTGCCAGCAGCCCTCGGACAGGGGGCAGGTATTCACCCCTCCACTTT. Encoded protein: CASSPRTGGRYSPLHF. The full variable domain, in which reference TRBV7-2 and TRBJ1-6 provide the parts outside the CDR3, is GAGVSQSPSNKVTEKGKDVELRCDPISGHTALYWYRQSLGQGLEFLIYFQGNSAPDKSGLPSDRFSAERTGGSVSTLTIQRTQQEDSAVYLCASSPRTGGRYSPLHFGNGTRLTVT.

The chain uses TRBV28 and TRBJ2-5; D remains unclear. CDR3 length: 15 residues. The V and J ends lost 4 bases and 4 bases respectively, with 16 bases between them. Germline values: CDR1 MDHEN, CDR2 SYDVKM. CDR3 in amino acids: CASSSMAGPLETQYF. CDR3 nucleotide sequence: TGTGCCAGCAGTTCTATGGCAGGCCCGCTAGAGACCCAGTACTTC.

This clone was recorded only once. The CDR3 is CASSFTNRDYGYTF. DNA for the CDR3: TGTGCCAGCTCTTTCACAAACAGGGATTATGGCTACACCTTC. This chain links TRBV2 with TRBJ1-2; possibly TRBD1 for D (6 bases). V gave up 8 bases and J gave up 5 bases, with 18 bases separating them. The CDR3 totals 14 residues. Germline V gene lookup returns CDR1 SNHLY and CDR2 FYNNEI.

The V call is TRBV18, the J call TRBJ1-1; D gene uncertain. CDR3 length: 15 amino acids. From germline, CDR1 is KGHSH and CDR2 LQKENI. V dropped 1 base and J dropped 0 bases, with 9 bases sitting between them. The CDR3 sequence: CASSPRVVLNTEAFF. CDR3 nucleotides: TGTGCCAGCTCACCACGAGTTGTCCTGAACACTGAAGCTTTCTTT.

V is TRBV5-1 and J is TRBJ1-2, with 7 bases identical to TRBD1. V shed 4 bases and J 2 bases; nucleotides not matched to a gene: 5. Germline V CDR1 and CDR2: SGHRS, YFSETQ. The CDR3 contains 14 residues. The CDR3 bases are TGCGCCAGCAGCCCCCAGACAGGGAACTATGGCTACACCTTC. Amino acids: CASSPQTGNYGYTF. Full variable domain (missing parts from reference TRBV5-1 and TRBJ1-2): KAGVTQTPRYLIKTRGQQVTLSCSPISGHRSVSWYQQTPGQGLQFLFEYFSETQRNKGNFPGRFSGRQFSNSRSEMNVSTLELGDSALYLCASSPQTGNYGYTFGSGTRLTVV.

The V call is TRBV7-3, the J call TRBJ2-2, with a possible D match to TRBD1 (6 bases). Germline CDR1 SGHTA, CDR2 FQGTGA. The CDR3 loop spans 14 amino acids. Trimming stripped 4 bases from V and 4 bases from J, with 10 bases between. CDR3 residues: CASSSGQSTGELFF. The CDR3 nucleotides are TGTGCCAGCAGCTCCGGACAGTCCACCGGGGAGCTGTTTTTT.

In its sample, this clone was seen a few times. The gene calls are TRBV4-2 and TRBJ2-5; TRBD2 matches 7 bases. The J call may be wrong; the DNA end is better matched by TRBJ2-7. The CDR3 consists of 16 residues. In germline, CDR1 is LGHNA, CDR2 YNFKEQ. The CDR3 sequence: CASSHFLSGSTYEQYF. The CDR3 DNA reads TGTGCCAGCAGCCATTTTCTTAGCGGGTCCACCTACGAGCAGTACTTC.

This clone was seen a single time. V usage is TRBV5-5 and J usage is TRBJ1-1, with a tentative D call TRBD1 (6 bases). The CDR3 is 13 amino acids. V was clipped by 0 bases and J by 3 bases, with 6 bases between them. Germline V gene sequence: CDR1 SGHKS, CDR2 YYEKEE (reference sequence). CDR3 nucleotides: TGTGCCAGCAGCTTGGACAGGGACACTGAAGCTTTCTTT. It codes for CASSLDRDTEAFF. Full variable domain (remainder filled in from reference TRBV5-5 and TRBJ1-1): DAGVTQSPTHLIKTRGQQVTLRCSPISGHKSVSWYQQVLGQGPQFIFQYYEKEERGRGNFPDRFSARQFPNYSSELNVNALLLGDSALYLCASSLDRDTEAFFGQGTRLTVV.

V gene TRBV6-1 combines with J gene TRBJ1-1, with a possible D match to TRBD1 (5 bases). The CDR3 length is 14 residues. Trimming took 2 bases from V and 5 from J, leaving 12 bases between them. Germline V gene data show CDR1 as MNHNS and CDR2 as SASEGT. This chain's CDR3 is CASSELGGGTEAFF. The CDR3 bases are TGTGCCAGCAGTGAACTCGGGGGGGGAACTGAAGCTTTCTTT.

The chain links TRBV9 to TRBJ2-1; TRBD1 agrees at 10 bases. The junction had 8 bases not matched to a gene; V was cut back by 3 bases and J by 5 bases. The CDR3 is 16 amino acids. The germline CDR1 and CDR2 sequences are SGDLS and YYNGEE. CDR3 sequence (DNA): TGTGCCAGCAGCGGACGACAGGGGGCGTTCGACAATGAGCAGTTCTTC. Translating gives CASSGRQGAFDNEQFF. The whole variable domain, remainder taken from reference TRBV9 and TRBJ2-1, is DSGVTQTPKHLITATGQRVTLRCSPRSGDLSVYWYQQSLDQGLQFLIQYYNGEERAKGNILERFSAQQFPDLHSELNLSSLELGDSALYFCASSGRQGAFDNEQFFGPGTRLTVL.

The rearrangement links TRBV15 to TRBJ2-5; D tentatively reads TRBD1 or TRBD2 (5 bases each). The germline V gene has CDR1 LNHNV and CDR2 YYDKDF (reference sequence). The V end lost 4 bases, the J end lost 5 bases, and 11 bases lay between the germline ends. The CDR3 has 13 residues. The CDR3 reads CATSKRGFETQYF. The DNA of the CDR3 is TGTGCCACCAGCAAGAGGGGCTTCGAGACCCAGTACTTC.

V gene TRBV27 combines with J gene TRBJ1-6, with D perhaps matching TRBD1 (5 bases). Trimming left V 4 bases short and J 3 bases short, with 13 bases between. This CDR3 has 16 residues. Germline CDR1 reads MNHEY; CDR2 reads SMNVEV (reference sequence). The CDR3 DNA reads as TGTGCCAGCAGTTCCCCCGCCAGGGACTATAATTCACCCCTCCACTTT. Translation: CASSSPARDYNSPLHF.

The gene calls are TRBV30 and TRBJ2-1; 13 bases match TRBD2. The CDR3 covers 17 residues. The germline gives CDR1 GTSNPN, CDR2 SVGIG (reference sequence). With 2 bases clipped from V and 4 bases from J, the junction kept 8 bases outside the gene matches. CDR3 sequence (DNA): TGTGCCTGGAGTAAAGGACTAGCGGGAGTGGCTTACAATGAGCAGTTCTTC. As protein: CAWSKGLAGVAYNEQFF.

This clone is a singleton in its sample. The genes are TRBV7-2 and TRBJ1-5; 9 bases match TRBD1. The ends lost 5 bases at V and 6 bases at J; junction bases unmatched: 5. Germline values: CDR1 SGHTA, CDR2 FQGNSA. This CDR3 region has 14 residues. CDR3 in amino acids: CASSATGGGQPQHF. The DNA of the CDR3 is TGTGCCAGCAGCGCCACAGGGGGCGGTCAGCCCCAGCATTTT.

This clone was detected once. CDR3 amino acids: CASSPHNSGANVLTF. The DNA for the CDR3 is TGTGCCAGCAGTCCCCATAATTCTGGGGCCAACGTCCTGACTTTC. The gene calls are TRBV28 and TRBJ2-6; D is uncertain. This CDR3 comprises 15 residues. V was clipped by 5 bases and J by 1 base, with 9 bases between them. Germline loops: CDR1 MDHEN, CDR2 SYDVKM.

The CDR3 loop reads CASSPWTGGKAGELFF. The CDR3 DNA sequence: TGTGCCAGCAGTCCGTGGACAGGGGGTAAGGCCGGGGAGCTGTTTTTT. V usage is TRBV28 and J usage is TRBJ2-2, with 10 bases identical to TRBD1. The CDR3 is made up of 16 amino acids. V was pared by 5 bases and J by 6 bases, with 9 bases of the junction left unmatched. Germline lookup yields CDR1 MDHEN and CDR2 SYDVKM.

CDR3 region: CASSFRTGATNEKLFF. The CDR3 DNA follows: TGTGCCAGCAGCTTTAGAACAGGGGCAACTAATGAAAAACTGTTTTTT. The chain carries TRBV5-6 and TRBJ1-4, with 7 bases that match TRBD1. The germline CDR1 and CDR2 sequences are SGHDT and YYEEEE. V was pared by 2 bases and J by 0 bases, with 4 bases of the junction left unmatched. The length of the CDR3 is 16 residues.